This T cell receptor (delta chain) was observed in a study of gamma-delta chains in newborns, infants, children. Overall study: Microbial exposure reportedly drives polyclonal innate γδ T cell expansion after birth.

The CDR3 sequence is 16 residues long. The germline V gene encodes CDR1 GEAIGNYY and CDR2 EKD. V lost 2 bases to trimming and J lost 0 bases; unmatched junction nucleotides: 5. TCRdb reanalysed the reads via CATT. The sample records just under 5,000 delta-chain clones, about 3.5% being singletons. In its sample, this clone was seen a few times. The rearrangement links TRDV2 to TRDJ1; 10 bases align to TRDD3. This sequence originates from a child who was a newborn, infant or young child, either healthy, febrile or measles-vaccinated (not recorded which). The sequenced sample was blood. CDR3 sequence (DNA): TGTGCCTGTGACATACTGGGGGATGCGTACACCGATAAACTCATCTTT. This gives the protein CACDILGDAYTDKLIF.